The next 22 T cell receptor beta chains were all read from a single sample in a study of OX40 agonist ivuxolimab in advanced cancers. Sequenced by immunoSEQ multiplex PCR; TCRdb stores in-frame clones only, minus some. The table lists some 70,000 clones, just over 85% of them singletons. The sequencing here drew on CD4+ or CD8+ T cells sorted from blood, taken in a trial of the OX40 agonist ivuxolimab. These receptors came from an adult with an advanced solid tumor such as melanoma, head and neck, liver or kidney cancer.

The genes are TRBV19 and TRBJ1-3; no reliable D call. Germline V gives CDR1 LNHDA, CDR2 SQIVND (reference sequence). The germline V and J ends were trimmed by 7 bases and 0 bases, with 13 bases remaining between them. This CDR3 region has 15 residues. The CDR3 bases are TGTGCCAGTACTCCTCAGGCAAGCTCTGGAAACACCATATATTTT. It encodes CASTPQASSGNTIYF.

V and J are TRBV9 and TRBJ1-6; 7 bases line up with TRBD1. The CDR3 covers 14 residues. V gave up 4 bases and J gave up 8 bases; unmatched junction bases: 6. Germline loops: CDR1 SGDLS, CDR2 YYNGEE. CDR3 amino acids: CASSIRTGDSPLHF. CDR3 sequence (DNA): TGTGCCAGCAGCATTCGGACAGGAGATTCACCCCTCCACTTT.

This chain joins TRBV5-6 and TRBJ1-2, with D perhaps TRBD1 (5 bases). CDR1 and CDR2 from the germline V gene are SGHDT and YYEEEE. Trimming took off 0 bases at V and 4 bases at J, with 10 bases between the two ends. This CDR3 contains 14 residues. For the CDR3, the DNA is TGTGCCAGCAGCTTGGGGGCCAGGGTCTATGGCTACACCTTC. It is translated as CASSLGARVYGYTF.

V and J are TRBV28 and TRBJ1-2; D uncertain. The CDR3 has 13 residues. Deletions cut 6 bases from V and 4 bases from J, with 12 bases between. The germline CDR1 and CDR2 sequences are MDHEN and SYDVKM. The CDR3 DNA sequence: TGTGCCAGCAGCTCGGGCAGCCTCTATGGCTACACCTTC. It yields the protein CASSSGSLYGYTF.

Here the CDR3 reads CASRSQGANTEAFF. The CDR3 DNA follows: TGTGCCAGCAGGTCACAGGGGGCGAACACTGAAGCTTTCTTT. This rearrangement joins TRBV6-5 to TRBJ1-1; TRBD1 aligns across 9 bases. V lost 6 bases to trimming and J lost 1 base; unmatched junction nucleotides: 3. CDR3 length equals 14 residues. Germline V gene sequence: CDR1 MNHEY, CDR2 SVGAGI.

The J gene is TRBJ1-1, the V gene TRBV6-1; D is possibly TRBD1 (6 bases). The V gene lost 6 bases and the J gene lost 3 bases, with 8 bases spanning the gap. The germline gives CDR1 MNHNS, CDR2 SASEGT. The CDR3 extends over 12 amino acids. CDR3 DNA sequence: TGTGCCAGCAGATACAGGGACACTGAAGCTTTCTTT. As protein: CASRYRDTEAFF.

The genes are TRBV6-1 and TRBJ2-7; TRBD2 aligns across 14 bases. Losses at the gene ends were 6 bases for V and 6 bases for J; bases not matched to a gene: 7. Looked up from germline, CDR1 is MNHNS and CDR2 is SASEGT. The CDR3 runs 15 residues. The CDR3 region has the DNA TGTGCCAGCAGAGCGGGGACTAGCGGGGGAGTCGAGCAGTACTTC. Protein sequence: CASRAGTSGGVEQYF.

This clone was detected only a few times. The J gene is TRBJ1-3, the V gene TRBV7-9, with D unresolved. The CDR3 has 15 amino acids. V was trimmed by 4 bases and J by 2 bases, leaving 12 bases between them. Germline V gene sequence: CDR1 SEHNR, CDR2 FQNEAQ (reference sequence). CDR3 residues: CASSSRRGAGNTIYF. The CDR3 nucleotides are TGTGCCAGCAGCTCACGCCGGGGTGCTGGAAACACCATATATTTT.

This rearrangement joins TRBV7-8 to TRBJ1-1; no clear D. This CDR3 contains 13 residues. The germline CDR1 and CDR2 sequences are SGHVS and FQNEAQ. V gave up 1 base and J gave up 8 bases, with 11 bases separating them. CDR3 amino acids: CASSLVSGPEAFF. DNA for the CDR3: TGTGCCAGCAGCTTAGTAAGTGGCCCCGAAGCTTTCTTT.

V is TRBV6-6 and J is TRBJ2-7; a weak D match, TRBD1 (5 bases). Germline V gene lookup returns CDR1 MNHNY and CDR2 SVGAGI (reference sequence). Trimming left V 0 bases short and J 9 bases short, with 9 bases between. This CDR3 is 12 amino acids long. This CDR3 reads CASSYSQGGQYF. Here the CDR3 DNA reads TGTGCCAGCAGTTACTCGCAGGGTGGGCAGTACTTC.

The genes are TRBV9 and TRBJ2-3; D remains unclear. V was trimmed by 2 bases and J by 1 base, leaving 5 bases between them. The germline V gene encodes CDR1 SGDLS and CDR2 YYNGEE. The CDR3 covers 13 residues. CDR3 nucleotides: TGTGCCAGCAGCGTGAGTGGCACAGATACGCAGTATTTT. This gives the protein CASSVSGTDTQYF.

This chain links TRBV9 with TRBJ2-2; D might be TRBD1 or TRBD2, each matching 6 bases. Trimming took off 2 bases at V and 4 bases at J, with 12 bases between the two ends. Per the germline V gene, CDR1 is SGDLS and CDR2 is YYNGEE. This CDR3 is built from 15 residues. CDR3 coding DNA: TGTGCCAGCAGCGTCGCAGGGGAGGCCACCGGGGAGCTGTTTTTT. It specifies CASSVAGEATGELFF.

This clone was seen once. This sequence joins TRBV5-4 and TRBJ2-5, with no clear D. This CDR3 comprises 15 residues. Trimming took 1 base from V and 0 from J, leaving 10 bases between them. Germline lookup yields CDR1 SGHNT and CDR2 YYREEE (reference sequence). The CDR3 here is CASSLIGHHQETQYF. Here the CDR3 DNA reads TGTGCCAGCAGCTTGATCGGGCACCACCAAGAGACCCAGTACTTC.

V usage is TRBV5-4 and J usage is TRBJ1-2; 7 nucleotides line up with TRBD1. CDR1 and CDR2 (germline): SGHNT, YYREEE (reference sequence). J lost 8 bases, V lost 1 base, and 5 bases had no gene match. This CDR3 contains 13 residues. CDR3 protein: CASSLSQGFGYTF. The DNA of the CDR3 is TGTGCCAGCAGCTTGTCACAGGGGTTCGGCTACACCTTC.

The gene calls are TRBV4-3 and TRBJ2-1, with D uncertain. CDR1 and CDR2 from the germline V gene are LGHNA and YSLEER. Trimming shortened V by 0 bases and J by 6 bases, and 9 bases separated the two germline ends. The CDR3 consists of 14 residues. CDR3 DNA: TGCGCCAGCAGCCAAGATTTGGAGTCCAATGAGCAGTTCTTC. Translated: CASSQDLESNEQFF.

The chain uses TRBV5-1 and TRBJ1-1; a possible D gene is TRBD1 (6 bases). Trimming stripped 0 bases from V and 0 bases from J, with 12 bases between. The CDR3 covers 16 residues. Germline V CDR1 and CDR2: SGHRS, YFSETQ. DNA for the CDR3: TGCGCCAGCAGCTTGGGGACAGCCTACATGAACACTGAAGCTTTCTTT. Protein sequence: CASSLGTAYMNTEAFF.

The sample holds one count of this clone. In the same sample, other DNA sequences code for this CDR3. The chain couples TRBV2 to TRBJ1-2, with TRBD1 as a possible D gene (5 bases). V lost 2 bases and J 4 bases, leaving 11 bases between the germline ends. The germline gives CDR1 SNHLY, CDR2 FYNNEI. The CDR3 totals 14 residues. The CDR3 region has the DNA TGTGCCAGCAGTGAATGGACGGGGGGCTATGGCTACACCTTC. Protein product: CASSEWTGGYGYTF.

The chain carries TRBV6-1 and TRBJ2-3; D remains ambiguous. The germline V gene encodes CDR1 MNHNS and CDR2 SASEGT. The CDR3 totals 11 residues. V gave up 1 base and J gave up 5 bases, with 1 base separating them. The CDR3 DNA reads as TGTGCCAGCAGTGAAGGAGATACGCAGTATTTT. This gives the protein CASSEGDTQYF.

This chain joins TRBV7-9 and TRBJ2-7, with a possible D match to TRBD2 (6 bases). Trimming took 5 bases from V and 6 from J, leaving 14 bases between them. Germline assignment: CDR1 SEHNR and CDR2 FQNEAQ (reference sequence). The CDR3 consists of 13 residues. For the CDR3, the DNA is TGTGCCAGCAGCCTTCGTGAGGAGGGCGAGCAGTACTTC. Translating it yields CASSLREEGEQYF.

This chain joins TRBV10-3 and TRBJ2-6; D is possibly TRBD1 or TRBD2 (5 bases each). The germline V gene has CDR1 ENHRY and CDR2 SYGVKD. The ends were cut back, 4 bases at V and 2 bases at J, with 6 bases in the middle. The CDR3 has 14 amino acids. CDR3 in DNA: TGTGCCATCAGTGGAGGGGCTGGGGCCAACGTCCTGACTTTC. Its protein product is CAISGGAGANVLTF.

The J gene is TRBJ2-1, the V gene TRBV18; maybe TRBD2 (5 bases). The CDR3 sequence is 14 residues long. The germline V gene encodes CDR1 KGHSH and CDR2 LQKENI. Trimming cost V 4 bases and J 5 bases, with 12 bases left between them. CDR3 amino acids: CASSHPAGNNEQFF. The CDR3 bases are TGTGCCAGCTCACACCCAGCCGGGAACAATGAGCAGTTCTTC.

The chain couples TRBV29-1 to TRBJ2-5; D unclear. Germline CDR1 SQVTM, CDR2 ANQGSEA. The CDR3 loop spans 10 amino acids. Trimming left V 7 bases short and J 4 bases short, with 7 bases between. The CDR3 here is CSATTETQYF. CDR3 DNA sequence: TGCAGCGCTACCACAGAGACCCAGTACTTC.